This passage covers 9 T cell receptor beta chains from one sample sequenced in a study of OX40 agonist ivuxolimab in advanced cancers. Assay: immunoSEQ multiplex PCR; the TCRdb copy retains only in-frame clones and omits some. This table has 60,000 to 95,000 clones, over 75% appearing once. Specimen: CD4+ or CD8+ T cells sorted from blood, collected in a trial of the OX40 agonist ivuxolimab. The receptors come from an adult with an advanced solid tumor such as melanoma, head and neck, liver or kidney cancer.

The chain links TRBV7-8 to TRBJ1-6; D unresolved. The CDR3 is made up of 15 amino acids. V was shortened by 3 bases and J by 6 bases, with 12 bases between the two germline ends. Germline V gives CDR1 SGHVS, CDR2 FQNEAQ. The CDR3 spells CASSFGGSANSPLHF. CDR3 nucleotides: TGTGCCAGCAGCTTCGGAGGATCTGCTAATTCACCCCTCCACTTT.

This clone was detected only a few times. This chain connects TRBV6-5 to TRBJ1-5; D gene uncertain. Trimming cost V 5 bases and J 5 bases, with 7 bases left between them. Germline lookup yields CDR1 MNHEY and CDR2 SVGAGI. The length of the CDR3 is 12 residues. Here the CDR3 DNA reads TGTGCCAGCAGTGAACGGGATCAGCCCCAGCATTTT. Encoded protein: CASSERDQPQHF.

The rearrangement joins TRBV7-3 to TRBJ2-3; weak D call: TRBD1 (6 bases). V gave up 1 base and J gave up 10 bases, with 15 bases separating them. The length of the CDR3 is 14 residues. Germline-derived CDR1 and CDR2 are SGHTA and FQGTGA. CDR3 amino acids: CASSLKLGGDSQYF. CDR3 bases: TGTGCCAGCAGCTTAAAGTTAGGGGGAGACTCGCAGTATTTT.

V and J are TRBV4-1 and TRBJ1-1; D might be TRBD1 (5 bases). The CDR3 is 13 residues long. The germline gives CDR1 MGHRA, CDR2 YSYEKL. V was pared by 10 bases and J by 5 bases, with 17 bases between. This chain's CDR3 is CATWGGFGTEAFF. As DNA, the CDR3 is TGCGCCACCTGGGGGGGGTTTGGTACTGAAGCTTTCTTT.

The chain carries TRBV5-1 and TRBJ1-2; TRBD1 matches at 7 bases. The germline V gene has CDR1 SGHRS and CDR2 YFSETQ. V lost 0 bases, J lost 5 bases, and 7 bases stayed unmatched. The length of the CDR3 is 15 residues. In nucleotides, the CDR3 is TGCGCCAGCAGCTTGGGCGGGACAGAAAATTATGGCTACACCTTC. As protein: CASSLGGTENYGYTF. The full variable domain, its missing parts supplied by reference TRBV5-1 and TRBJ1-2, is KAGVTQTPRYLIKTRGQQVTLSCSPISGHRSVSWYQQTPGQGLQFLFEYFSETQRNKGNFPGRFSGRQFSNSRSEMNVSTLELGDSALYLCASSLGGTENYGYTFGSGTRLTVV.

The chain employs TRBV7-2 and TRBJ1-1; TRBD1 aligns across 7 bases. J was trimmed by 5 bases and V by 4 bases; bases with no gene match: 1. Looked up from germline, CDR1 is SGHTA and CDR2 is FQGNSA. This CDR3 spans 12 amino acids. CDR3 DNA: TGTGCCAGCAGCTACAGGGGTACTGAAGCTTTCTTT. This translates into CASSYRGTEAFF.

The chain employs TRBV7-9 and TRBJ2-2, with D uncertain. This CDR3 contains 15 residues. The germline V and J ends were trimmed by 5 bases and 4 bases, with 14 bases remaining between them. The germline V gene has CDR1 SEHNR and CDR2 FQNEAQ (reference sequence). The CDR3 DNA sequence: TGTGCCAGCAGCCCCCGATCGGTTAGCACCGGGGAGCTGTTTTTT. Translated: CASSPRSVSTGELFF.

The chain combines TRBV5-4 with TRBJ1-6; no reliable D call. Germline V gene data show CDR1 as SGHNT and CDR2 as YYREEE (reference sequence). V was trimmed by 5 bases and J by 3 bases, leaving 12 bases between them. The CDR3 has 15 residues. The CDR3 here is CASRGGRNYNSPLHF. DNA for the CDR3: TGTGCCAGCAGAGGAGGACGGAACTATAATTCACCCCTCCACTTT.

This chain connects TRBV6-6 to TRBJ1-1; perhaps TRBD1 as D (5 bases). Germline assignment: CDR1 MNHNY and CDR2 SVGAGI (reference sequence). V lost 5 bases and J 2 bases, leaving 9 bases between the germline ends. The CDR3 extends over 13 amino acids. Written as DNA, the CDR3 is TGTGCCAGCAGTGATACAGGAAACACTGAAGCTTTCTTT. It translates to CASSDTGNTEAFF.